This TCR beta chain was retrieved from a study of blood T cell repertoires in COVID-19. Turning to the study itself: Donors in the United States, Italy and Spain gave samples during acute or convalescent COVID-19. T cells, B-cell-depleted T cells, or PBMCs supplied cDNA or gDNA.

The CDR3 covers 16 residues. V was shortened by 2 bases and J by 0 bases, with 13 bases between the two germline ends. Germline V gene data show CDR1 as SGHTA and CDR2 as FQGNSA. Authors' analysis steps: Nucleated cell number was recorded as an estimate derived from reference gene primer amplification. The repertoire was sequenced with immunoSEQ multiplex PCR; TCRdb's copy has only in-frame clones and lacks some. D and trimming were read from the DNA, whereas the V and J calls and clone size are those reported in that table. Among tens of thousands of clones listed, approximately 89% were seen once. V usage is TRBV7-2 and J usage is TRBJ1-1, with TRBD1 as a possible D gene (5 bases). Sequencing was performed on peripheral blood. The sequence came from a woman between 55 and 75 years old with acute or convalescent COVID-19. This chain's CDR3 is CASSLRAGRMNTEAFF. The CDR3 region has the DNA TGTGCCAGCAGCTTACGGGCAGGGCGGATGAACACTGAAGCTTTCTTT.